The source of this T cell receptor (beta chain) is a study of T-cell memory formation after mild COVID-19. About the research overall: Most TCR clusters belonged to a single donor. Overall study findings and caveats: Among CD4+ contracting clones, most were CM and EM, and CD8+ ones EMRA. The appearance of some responding clones in pre-infection memory suggested that cross-reactive memory joined. Researchers could not confirm that second-wave clones peaking on day 37 targeted SARS-CoV-2.

Details on this clonotype: Its specificity is not known.

From the 5' RACE reads, TCRdb called clonotypes with MiXCR, one entry per CDR3 protein. The sample has some 210,000 distinct CDR3 sequences; about 27% are singletons. This receptor was obtained from an adult woman who had mild COVID-19 (a few samples of this study predate the infection). Cell type and time point are not known. Material: PBMCs or a T cell subset sorted from them (not recorded which).

The DNA for the CDR3 is TGTGCCAGCAGCTTAGTTGACAGGGACCCTCTGGGGCAGTACTTC. Translated: CASSLVDRDPLGQYF. J is TRBJ2-7 and V is TRBV7-2, with TRBD1 identical over 7 bases. V gave up 1 base and J gave up 9 bases; unmatched junction bases: 12. The germline gives CDR1 SGHTA, CDR2 FQGNSA. The CDR3 is 15 amino acids.